Listed below are T cell receptor beta chains from one sample, sequenced in a study of blood T cell repertoires in COVID-19. Method: immunoSEQ multiplex PCR; TCRdb's copy keeps in-frame clones and lacks some. The table lists 50,000 to 70,000 clones, about 66% of them singletons, with 51% in the top ten. Sequences were obtained from PBMCs or T cells enriched from blood (not recorded which). These TCRs come from a woman aged 60-75 years who had been exposed to COVID-19. Each CDR3 is given with its conserved first and last residue. The order of the fields is V gene, J gene, CDR3 protein.

V gene: TRBV7-2
J gene: TRBJ2-1
CDR3 protein: CASSLGAGVSDEQFF

V gene: TRBV29-1
J gene: TRBJ2-1
CDR3 protein: CSVRLAGTGLDEQFF

V gene: TRBV19
J gene: TRBJ2-1
CDR3 protein: CATSTSGWEQFF

V gene: TRBV7-9
J gene: TRBJ1-3
CDR3 protein: CASSIGQQVGNTIYF

V gene: TRBV18
J gene: TRBJ1-1
CDR3 protein: CASSPGGADTEAFF

V gene: TRBV25-1
J gene: TRBJ1-6
CDR3 protein: CASSGDSRNSPLHF

V gene: TRBV24-1
J gene: TRBJ2-1
CDR3 protein: CATSEPLAGGPYNEQFF

V gene: TRBV5-1
J gene: TRBJ1-2
CDR3 protein: CASSSPGTGDGYTF

V gene: TRBV7-2
J gene: TRBJ1-3
CDR3 protein: CASSLDRGSSGNTIYF

V gene: TRBV5-1
J gene: TRBJ2-7
CDR3 protein: CASSHAGTSGRAGYEQYF

V gene: TRBV19
J gene: TRBJ1-2
CDR3 protein: CASTQNTGSYTF

V gene: TRBV11-2
J gene: TRBJ1-2
CDR3 protein: CASSFDRGYGYTF

V gene: TRBV28
J gene: TRBJ2-3
CDR3 protein: CASSLKSVTDTQYF

V gene: TRBV7-2
J gene: TRBJ1-1
CDR3 protein: CASSADRVGAFF

V gene: TRBV7-9
J gene: TRBJ2-7
CDR3 protein: CASSPGTGVHYEQYF

V gene: TRBV27
J gene: TRBJ1-6
CDR3 protein: CASSSLERGMDSPLHF

V gene: TRBV4-1
J gene: TRBJ2-7
CDR3 protein: CASSQDADSGAYEQYF

V gene: TRBV15
J gene: TRBJ2-1
CDR3 protein: CATSRDLRGNEQFF

V gene: TRBV6-5
J gene: TRBJ1-1
CDR3 protein: CASSIQGGPEAFF

V gene: TRBV11-2
J gene: TRBJ1-5
CDR3 protein: CASSIEVNQPQHF

V gene: TRBV19
J gene: TRBJ1-5
CDR3 protein: CASSLGLNQPQHF

V gene: TRBV28
J gene: TRBJ1-2
CDR3 protein: CASMQGENRRGYTF

V gene: TRBV28
J gene: TRBJ2-7
CDR3 protein: CASSFGGGQQYF

V gene: TRBV19
J gene: TRBJ1-5
CDR3 protein: CASSIPGDAQPQHF

V gene: TRBV7-3
J gene: TRBJ1-1
CDR3 protein: CASRLTGTGGTEAFF

V gene: TRBV18
J gene: TRBJ2-5
CDR3 protein: CASSRNTGEETQYF

V gene: TRBV10-3
J gene: TRBJ2-3
CDR3 protein: CAIDPSGGGNTQYF

V gene: TRBV27
J gene: TRBJ1-2
CDR3 protein: CASSLSANYGYTF